This T cell receptor (beta chain) came from a study of T-cell reconstitution after alpha-beta-depleted transplantation in children. Unique molecular identifiers tagged the TCRbeta library. TCRdb itself ran the PCR reads through MiXCR, one entry per CDR3 protein. The sample holds 600,000 or so distinct CDR3 sequences; around 23% are singletons and the top ten take around 14%. Notes on the study in general: About two months after transplant, alpha-beta T cells reportedly came from several hundred expanded graft clones. TCRbeta diversity was high at day 60 in some patients (a result of surviving recipient T cells and thymic progenitors).

This clonotype has at least ten counts. Its specificity is unknown. Germline V CDR1 and CDR2: MNHNS, SASEGT. This CDR3 has 18 amino acids. Trimming removed 7 bases from V and 2 bases from J, with 25 bases in between. The sample was PBMCs, mostly from graft donor cells, taken 360 days after TCRalphabeta/CD19-depleted stem cell transplant. The gene calls are TRBV6-1 and TRBJ2-3; D gene uncertain. This receptor was identified in a boy younger than two who had a stem cell transplant for acute myeloid leukemia, so the T cells may come from the graft donor. The DNA of the CDR3 is TGTGCCAGCAATAGGGCGTGGAGCCGGATGGGGAACACAGATACGCAGTATTTT. This translates into CASNRAWSRMGNTDTQYF.